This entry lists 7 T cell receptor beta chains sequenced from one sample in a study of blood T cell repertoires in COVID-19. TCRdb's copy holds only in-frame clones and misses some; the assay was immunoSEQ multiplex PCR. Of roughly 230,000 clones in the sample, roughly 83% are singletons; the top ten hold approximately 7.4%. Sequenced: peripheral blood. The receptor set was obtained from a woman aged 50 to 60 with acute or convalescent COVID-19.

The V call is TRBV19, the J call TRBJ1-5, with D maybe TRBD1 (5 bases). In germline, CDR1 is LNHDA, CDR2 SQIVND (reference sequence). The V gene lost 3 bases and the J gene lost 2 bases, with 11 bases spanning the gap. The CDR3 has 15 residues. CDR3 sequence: CASSIPGNRNQPQHF. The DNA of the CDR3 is TGTGCCAGTAGTATCCCAGGGAATCGCAATCAGCCCCAGCATTTT.

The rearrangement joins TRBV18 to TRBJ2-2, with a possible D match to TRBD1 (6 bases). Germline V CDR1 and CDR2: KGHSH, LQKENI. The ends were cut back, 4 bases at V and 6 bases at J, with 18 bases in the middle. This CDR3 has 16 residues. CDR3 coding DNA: TGTGCCAGCTCACTGACAGGATCCGGGGTCGCCGGGGAGCTGTTTTTT. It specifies CASSLTGSGVAGELFF.

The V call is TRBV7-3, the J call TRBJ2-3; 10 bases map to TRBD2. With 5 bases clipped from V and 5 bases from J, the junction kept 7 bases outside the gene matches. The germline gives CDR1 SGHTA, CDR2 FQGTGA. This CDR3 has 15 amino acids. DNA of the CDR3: TGTGCCAGCAGCCAAATAGCGGGGGGAATAGATACGCAGTATTTT. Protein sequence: CASSQIAGGIDTQYF.

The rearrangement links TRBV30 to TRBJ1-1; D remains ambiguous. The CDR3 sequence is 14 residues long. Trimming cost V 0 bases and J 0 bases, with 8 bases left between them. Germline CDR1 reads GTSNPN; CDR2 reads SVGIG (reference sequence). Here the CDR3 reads CAWSVSLLNTEAFF. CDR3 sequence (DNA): TGTGCCTGGAGTGTGAGTTTATTGAACACTGAAGCTTTCTTT. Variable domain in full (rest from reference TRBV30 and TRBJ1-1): SQTIHQWPATLVQPVGSPLSLECTVEGTSNPNLYWYRQAAGRGLQLLFYSVGIGQISSEVPQNLSASRPQDRQFILSSKKLLLSDSGFYLCAWSVSLLNTEAFFGQGTRLTVV.

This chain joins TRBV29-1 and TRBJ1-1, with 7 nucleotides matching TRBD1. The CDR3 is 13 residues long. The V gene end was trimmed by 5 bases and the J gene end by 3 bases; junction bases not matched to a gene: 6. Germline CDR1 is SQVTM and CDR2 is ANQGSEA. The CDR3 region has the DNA TGCAGCGTTCGATGGGGGACAGACACTGAAGCTTTCTTT. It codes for CSVRWGTDTEAFF.

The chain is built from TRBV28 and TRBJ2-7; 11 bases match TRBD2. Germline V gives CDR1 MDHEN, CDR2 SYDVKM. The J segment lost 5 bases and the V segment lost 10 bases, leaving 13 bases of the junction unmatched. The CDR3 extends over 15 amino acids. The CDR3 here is CATFNELAGDNEQYF. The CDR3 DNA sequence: TGTGCCACCTTCAACGAACTAGCGGGAGATAACGAGCAGTACTTC. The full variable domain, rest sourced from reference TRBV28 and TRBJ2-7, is DVKVTQSSRYLVKRTGEKVFLECVQDMDHENMFWYRQDPGLGLRLIYFSYDVKMKEKGDIPEGYSVSREKKERFSLILESASTNQTSMYLCATFNELAGDNEQYFGPGTRLTVT.

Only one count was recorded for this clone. Here the CDR3 DNA reads TGTGCCAGCAGCTTAGCCAGGACAGGGGGAAACACCGGGGAGCTGTTTTTT. Protein product: CASSLARTGGNTGELFF. The J gene is TRBJ2-2, the V gene TRBV7-9, with 10 bases fitting TRBD1. Trimming took 0 bases from V and 2 from J; bases not matched to a gene: 3. The germline gives CDR1 SEHNR, CDR2 FQNEAQ (reference sequence). The CDR3 extends over 17 amino acids.